This T cell receptor (beta chain) was obtained from a study of identical twins. Findings and limits, study-wide: The authors noted that invariant MAIT and iNKT cells could partly confound zero-insertion analyses. Beta clonotypes that were abundant in cord blood contained fewer insertions, a pattern absent from memory repertoires.

The CDR3 extends over 13 amino acids. The germline gives CDR1 SGHRS, CDR2 YFSETQ. Addition of a universal primer site occurred through template switching, and cDNA carried unique molecular identifiers. TCRdb ran MiXCR on the 5' RACE reads and lists one entry per CDR3 protein. Among roughly 1,500,000 distinct CDR3 sequences listed, about 32% were seen once. A word on this clonotype: Its cognate antigen is unknown.

This clonotype was obtained from a newborn girl in good health. The chain uses TRBV5-1 and TRBJ2-5; D is undetermined. The DNA end is a closer match to TRBJ2-7, so the J assignment may be wrong. Sequenced: cord blood. The CDR3: CASSLVPGAEQYF. The CDR3 DNA follows: TGCGCCAGCAGCTTGGTACCGGGTGCCGAGCAGTACTTC.